Below, 12 T cell receptor beta chains from the same sample are listed, as sequenced in a study of blood T cells in healthy people across ages. A J-beta primer mix and a sample-barcoded 5' primer were used in a second PCR of roughly 6 to 12 cycles. TCRdb ran MiXCR on the 5' RACE reads and lists one entry per CDR3 protein. The sample has about 1.7 million distinct CDR3 sequences; 28% are singletons. Sample: blood. Every receptor here comes from a woman younger than 45 in good health.

The chain recombines TRBV27 with TRBJ2-7; 9 nucleotides agree with TRBD1. Trimming took 1 base from V and 1 from J; bases not matched to a gene: 8. The germline gives CDR1 MNHEY, CDR2 SMNVEV (reference sequence). This CDR3 contains 17 residues. The CDR3 loop is CASSLWSGQGVSYEQYF. CDR3 nucleotides: TGTGCCAGCAGTTTATGGTCGGGACAGGGCGTTTCCTACGAGCAGTACTTC.

This clonotype was counted a few times. This chain links TRBV24-1 with TRBJ2-1; the match to TRBD2 covers 13 bases. The V gene's germline CDR1 is KGHDR and CDR2 SFDVKD. V was pared by 0 bases and J by 0 bases, with 7 bases of the junction left unmatched. The CDR3 has 20 amino acids. This CDR3 reads CATSDLQTSGGTPSYNEQFF. The DNA of the CDR3 is TGTGCCACCAGTGATTTGCAGACTAGCGGGGGGACACCCTCCTACAATGAGCAGTTCTTC.

This clonotype was seen a handful of times. This sequence joins TRBV7-2 and TRBJ2-3, with 7 bases that match TRBD2. Germline V gene data show CDR1 as SGHTA and CDR2 as FQGNSA. CDR3 length: 15 residues. V dropped 6 bases and J dropped 0; count of bases not matched to a gene: 6. The CDR3 spells CASRGGRGSTDTQYF. DNA of the CDR3: TGTGCCAGCAGGGGCGGGCGGGGGAGCACAGATACGCAGTATTTT.

This clonotype has a handful of counts. V usage is TRBV5-1 and J usage is TRBJ2-7, with 9 bases aligning to TRBD1. The germline V gene has CDR1 SGHRS and CDR2 YFSETQ. The CDR3 has 14 residues. The V and J ends lost 0 bases and 7 bases, in that order; junction bases with no gene match: 5. For the CDR3, the DNA is TGCGCCAGCAGCTTGGAACAGGGGGCGTGGGAGCAGTACTTC. Residues: CASSLEQGAWEQYF.

This chain uses TRBV20-1 with TRBJ2-1; 7 positions match TRBD2. The J segment lost 8 bases and the V segment lost 6 bases, leaving 10 bases of the junction unmatched. Germline V gene lookup returns CDR1 DFQATT and CDR2 SNEGSKA (reference sequence). This CDR3 is 13 amino acids long. The CDR3 region is CSATRTRNDEQFF. CDR3 coding DNA: TGCAGTGCGACCAGGACTAGAAACGATGAGCAGTTCTTC.

This clonotype was seen repeatedly, ten times or more. The chain couples TRBV20-1 to TRBJ2-7; 8 nucleotides line up with TRBD1. Unmatched junction bases numbered 10, after V lost 3 bases and J lost 6 bases. Germline CDR1 reads DFQATT; CDR2 reads SNEGSKA (reference sequence). CDR3 length: 14 residues. The CDR3: CSASFRTGSGEQYF. CDR3 in DNA: TGCAGTGCTAGCTTCAGGACAGGGTCGGGCGAGCAGTACTTC.

This clonotype was seen ten or more times. The CDR3 region is CASSLGQGSQPQHF. For the CDR3, the DNA is TGTGCCAGCAGCTTAGGCCAGGGAAGCCAGCCCCAGCATTTT. The chain combines TRBV7-2 with TRBJ1-5; tentatively, D is TRBD1 (5 bases). This CDR3 comprises 14 residues. The V gene's germline CDR1 is SGHTA and CDR2 FQGNSA. V was clipped by 1 base and J by 7 bases, with 11 bases between them.

V usage is TRBV20-1 and J usage is TRBJ2-7, with 12 bases fitting TRBD2. The J segment lost 1 base and the V segment lost 3 bases, leaving 10 bases of the junction unmatched. CDR1 and CDR2 from the germline V gene are DFQATT and SNEGSKA (reference sequence). This CDR3 comprises 17 residues. The CDR3, as DNA: TGCAGTGCTAGTCCCTTGACTAGCGGGAGTAGGTCCTACGAGCAGTACTTC. Amino acid sequence: CSASPLTSGSRSYEQYF.

This clonotype occurred many times. The chain employs TRBV9 and TRBJ2-1, with D perhaps matching TRBD1 or TRBD2 (5 bases each). Germline loops: CDR1 SGDLS, CDR2 YYNGEE. CDR3 length: 16 residues. Trimming stripped 3 bases from V and 1 base from J, with 14 bases between. CDR3 sequence reads: CASSAQGRESYNEQFF. CDR3 in DNA: TGTGCCAGCAGCGCCCAGGGACGGGAATCCTACAATGAGCAGTTCTTC.

Only a few counts were recorded for this clonotype. The chain uses TRBV25-1 and TRBJ2-7; a possible D gene is TRBD2 (6 bases). V lost 2 bases and J 3 bases, leaving 14 bases between the germline ends. The CDR3 consists of 15 residues. CDR1 and CDR2 from the germline V gene are MGHDK and SYGVNS. Here the CDR3 reads CASSEPGLADYEQYF. The CDR3 DNA is TGTGCCAGCAGTGAACCGGGACTCGCCGACTACGAGCAGTACTTC.

The chain links TRBV7-2 to TRBJ2-5; 15 bases fit TRBD2. The germline CDR1 and CDR2 sequences are SGHTA and FQGNSA. The CDR3 extends over 16 amino acids. V lost 2 bases to trimming and J lost 5 bases; unmatched junction nucleotides: 3. The CDR3 is CASSLRTSGRGETQYF. The CDR3 nucleotides read TGTGCCAGCAGCTTACGGACTAGCGGGAGGGGGGAGACCCAGTACTTC.

This clonotype was counted between two and nine times. The genes are TRBV5-1 and TRBJ1-2; the D is unclear. The CDR3 is 14 residues long. Per the germline V gene, CDR1 is SGHRS and CDR2 is YFSETQ. Trimming removed 2 bases at V and 1 base at J, with 9 bases between. The CDR3 DNA sequence: TGCGCCAGCAGCTTCAGGACCGTTAACTATGGCTACACCTTC. It specifies CASSFRTVNYGYTF. The full variable domain, in which reference TRBV5-1 and TRBJ1-2 provide the parts outside the CDR3, is KAGVTQTPRYLIKTRGQQVTLSCSPISGHRSVSWYQQTPGQGLQFLFEYFSETQRNKGNFPGRFSGRQFSNSRSEMNVSTLELGDSALYLCASSFRTVNYGYTFGSGTRLTVV.